The 24 T cell receptor beta chains below all came from one sample that was sequenced in a study of CD8 T cells in ankylosing spondylitis. MiXCR, run by TCRdb on the 5' RACE reads, gives a single entry per CDR3 protein. Seen here are 150,000 or so distinct CDR3 sequences, roughly 10% observed once, and the top ten hold about 28%. Sequencing used blood, either unsorted or a sorted T cell fraction (not recorded which). The receptors here all came from a male donor with ankylosing spondylitis or in good health (not recorded which).

As for this clonotype: A single base separates this from a much larger clone, so it may be a read error. The chain has TRBV6-1 and TRBJ1-1; 7 positions match TRBD1. The germline V gene has CDR1 MNHNS and CDR2 SASEGT. The V gene end was trimmed by 0 bases and the J gene end by 8 bases; junction bases not matched to a gene: 12. CDR3 length: 16 residues. The CDR3 nucleotides are TGTGCCAGCAGTGAAGCCGTAGTCACCAGGGGGGCCGAAGCTTTCTTT. It is translated as CASSEAVVTRGAEAFF.

This clonotype was recorded at least ten times. The rearrangement joins TRBV9 to TRBJ2-5, with D perhaps assigned TRBD1 or TRBD2 (5 bases each). Trimming took off 4 bases at V and 5 bases at J, with 21 bases between the two ends. Germline CDR1 and CDR2: SGDLS and YYNGEE. There are 16 residues in the CDR3. This CDR3 is CASSTRQTAGIETQYF. In DNA form, the CDR3 reads TGTGCCAGCAGCACTAGACAGACGGCCGGGATTGAGACCCAGTACTTC.

This clonotype was recorded once. It may be a read error: a sequence one base away is much more abundant. The rearrangement links TRBV6-1 to TRBJ1-2; 7 positions agree with TRBD1. The germline V gene has CDR1 MNHNS and CDR2 SASEGT. CDR3 length: 16 amino acids. The CDR3 DNA reads as TGTGCCACCAGTCGGGACAGCCTCAGGGGTTTTCATGGCTACACCTTC. Encoded protein: CATSRDSLRGFHGYTF.

In its sample, this clonotype was seen many times. J is TRBJ2-6 and V is TRBV3-1; the D is unclear. Trimming shortened V by 1 base and J by 0 bases, and 4 bases separated the two germline ends. This CDR3 comprises 15 residues. Germline V gene lookup returns CDR1 LGHDT and CDR2 YNNKEL (reference sequence). In nucleotides, the CDR3 is TGTGCCAGCAGCCAAGTTGCCTCTGGGGCCAACGTCCTGACTTTC. It yields the protein CASSQVASGANVLTF. The whole variable domain, filled in from reference TRBV3-1 and TRBJ2-6, reads DTAVSQTPKYLVTQMGNDKSIKCEQNLGHDTMYWYKQDSKKFLKIMFSYNNKELIINETVPNRFSPKSPDKAHLNLHINSLELGDSAVYFCASSQVASGANVLTFGAGSRLTVL.

This clonotype was seen ten or more times. The rearrangement links TRBV10-3 to TRBJ2-2, with D perhaps TRBD1 (6 bases). CDR3 size: 11 residues. Deletions cut 3 bases from V and 15 bases from J, with 11 bases between. From germline, CDR1 is ENHRY and CDR2 SYGVKD. DNA of the CDR3: TGTGCCATCAGTGAAGGCAGGGGATTGTTTTTT. This codes for CAISEGRGLFF.

Many counts were recorded for this clonotype. The CDR3: CSVEEAKGTDTQYF. For the CDR3, the DNA is TGCAGCGTTGAAGAGGCGAAGGGCACAGATACGCAGTATTTT. This rearrangement joins TRBV29-1 to TRBJ2-3; D not certain. The CDR3 is 14 residues long. Trimming stripped 0 bases from V and 1 base from J, with 8 bases between. Germline V gene sequence: CDR1 SQVTM, CDR2 ANQGSEA.

This clonotype has a count of ten or more. The rearrangement joins TRBV7-7 to TRBJ2-5; the match to TRBD1 covers 9 bases. V lost 5 bases to trimming and J lost 2 bases; unmatched junction nucleotides: 6. The CDR3 has 15 amino acids. Germline CDR1 and CDR2: SSHAT and FNYEAQ (reference sequence). CDR3 coding DNA: TGTGCCAGCAGCCGGACAGGGGTGGGACAAGAGACCCAGTACTTC. It yields the protein CASSRTGVGQETQYF.

J is TRBJ2-5 and V is TRBV7-2; no reliable D call. The germline V gene encodes CDR1 SGHTA and CDR2 FQGNSA. Trimming cost V 2 bases and J 5 bases, with 6 bases left between them. The CDR3 spans 12 residues. This CDR3 reads CASSLILETQYF. The DNA of the CDR3 is TGTGCCAGCAGCTTAATTCTTGAGACCCAGTACTTC. Complete variable domain (other parts from reference TRBV7-2 and TRBJ2-5): GAGVSQSPSNKVTEKGKDVELRCDPISGHTALYWYRQSLGQGLEFLIYFQGNSAPDKSGLPSDRFSAERTGGSVSTLTIQRTQQEDSAVYLCASSLILETQYFGPGTRLLVL.

V and J are TRBV6-5 and TRBJ2-1; maybe TRBD2 (6 bases). The CDR3 contains 15 residues. Germline V gives CDR1 MNHEY, CDR2 SVGAGI. V lost 0 bases and J lost 5, with 11 bases in between. In nucleotides, the CDR3 is TGTGCCAGCAGTTACTCCGGGAGTACCCACAATGAGCAGTTCTTC. Amino acids: CASSYSGSTHNEQFF.

This clonotype was recorded many times. The chain has TRBV10-3 and TRBJ1-2; 7 nucleotides match TRBD1. The CDR3 covers 14 residues. The germline V gene has CDR1 ENHRY and CDR2 SYGVKD. V shed 6 bases and J 4 bases; nucleotides not matched to a gene: 8. CDR3: CAISLDRQLYGYTF. CDR3 nucleotides: TGTGCCATCAGCTTGGACAGGCAACTCTATGGCTACACCTTC.

This clonotype was seen at least ten times. The rearrangement links TRBV5-1 to TRBJ1-3, with a weak D call TRBD1 (6 bases). The V and J ends lost 3 bases and 0 bases respectively, with 16 bases between them. The CDR3 runs to 17 residues. CDR1 and CDR2 (germline): SGHRS, YFSETQ. This CDR3 reads CASSYLPGHLSGNTIYF. The CDR3 nucleotides are TGCGCCAGCAGCTATCTACCGGGACACCTCTCTGGAAACACCATATATTTT. Supplemented by reference TRBV5-1 and TRBJ1-3, the full variable domain reads KAGVTQTPRYLIKTRGQQVTLSCSPISGHRSVSWYQQTPGQGLQFLFEYFSETQRNKGNFPGRFSGRQFSNSRSEMNVSTLELGDSALYLCASSYLPGHLSGNTIYFGEGSWLTVV.

This clonotype has a count of ten or more. The genes are TRBV10-3 and TRBJ2-1, with 10 bases that match TRBD2. The trim removed 10 bases at V and 3 bases at J, leaving 3 bases unmatched. This CDR3 is built from 13 residues. The germline V gene has CDR1 ENHRY and CDR2 SYGVKD. CDR3 protein: CASTSGDYNEQFF. The CDR3 region has the DNA TGTGCCAGCACTAGCGGGGACTACAATGAGCAGTTCTTC.

This clonotype was detected only a few times. The rearrangement uses TRBV20-1 and TRBJ2-1; maybe TRBD2 (5 bases). Germline values: CDR1 DFQATT, CDR2 SNEGSKA (reference sequence). CDR3 length: 13 residues. Trimming took 7 bases from V and 3 from J, leaving 13 bases between them. The chain's CDR3 is CSGTPSNYNEQFF. The CDR3 DNA follows: TGCAGTGGCACCCCTAGCAACTACAATGAGCAGTTCTTC.

The rearrangement links TRBV5-1 to TRBJ2-7; TRBD2 agrees at 13 bases. Per germline, CDR1 SGHRS and CDR2 YFSETQ. CDR3 size: 16 residues. Trimming at V came to 4 bases and at J to 0 bases, leaving 4 bases not matched to a gene. In nucleotides, the CDR3 is TGCGCCAGCAGCCCCGGACTAGCGGGAGCCTCCTACGAGCAGTACTTC. This encodes CASSPGLAGASYEQYF.

This clonotype was found once. A much larger clone sits a single nucleotide away, making a read error possible. Lacking the conserved final phenylalanine or tryptophan, this CDR3 likely reflects a read error. This chain uses TRBV5-6 with TRBJ2-5; D is undetermined. The CDR3 spans 14 residues. Trimming took off 2 bases at V and 5 bases at J, with 13 bases between the two ends. Germline V gene lookup returns CDR1 SGHDT and CDR2 YYEEEE. The CDR3: CASSFSSSSETQYS. CDR3 in DNA: TGTGCCAGCAGCTTTTCGAGTAGTTCCGAGACCCAGTACTCC.

As regards this clonotype: This may come from a read error, since a much larger clone is one base off. CDR3 DNA: TGCGTCAGCAGCCATAAAAGTAGCGGGGTTGCGAACACCGGGGAGCTGTTTTTT. Translating gives CVSSHKSSGVANTGELFF. The rearrangement links TRBV5-1 to TRBJ2-2; 8 bases map to TRBD2. Germline V gene data show CDR1 as SGHRS and CDR2 as YFSETQ. This CDR3 contains 18 residues.

This clonotype has more than one count but fewer than ten. The V gene is TRBV19, the J gene TRBJ1-3; D possibly corresponds to TRBD1 (6 bases). The ends were cut back, 6 bases at V and 4 bases at J, with 13 bases in the middle. Germline-derived CDR1 and CDR2 are LNHDA and SQIVND (reference sequence). The CDR3 length is 14 residues. The CDR3 bases are TGTGCCAGTAGGCCACAGGGAGCCGGAAACACCATATATTTT. It is translated as CASRPQGAGNTIYF.

In its sample, this clonotype was seen many times. The rearrangement links TRBV12-3 or TRBV12-4 to TRBJ2-5; the match to TRBD1 covers 7 bases. J lost 7 bases, V lost 6 bases, and 11 bases had no gene match. There are 14 residues in the CDR3. CDR3 in DNA: TGTGCCAGCAGCCCCACAGGGGTCGAAGGGACCCAGTACTTC. Translation gives CASSPTGVEGTQYF.

This clonotype has just a few counts. V is TRBV5-1 and J is TRBJ1-4; no firm D call. V shed 0 bases and J shed 0 bases, with 6 bases lying between them. The germline V gene encodes CDR1 SGHRS and CDR2 YFSETQ. The CDR3 length is 15 residues. The CDR3: CASSLDGTTNEKLFF. CDR3 sequence (DNA): TGCGCCAGCAGCTTGGACGGGACAACTAATGAAAAACTGTTTTTT.

The table lists this clonotype with many counts. This chain connects TRBV29-1 to TRBJ2-1; 7 nucleotides line up with TRBD2. The germline gives CDR1 SQVTM, CDR2 ANQGSEA. Unmatched junction bases numbered 13, after V lost 1 base and J lost 4 bases. CDR3 length: 17 amino acids. The DNA of the CDR3 is TGCAGCGTTGAAGGAGATTTATCTAGCGGAATTTACAATGAGCAGTTCTTC. Translation: CSVEGDLSSGIYNEQFF.

The rearrangement uses TRBV11-2 and TRBJ2-2, with 12 bases matching TRBD1. From germline, CDR1 is SGHAT and CDR2 FQNNGV. There are 18 residues in the CDR3. J lost 2 bases, V lost 5 bases, and 9 bases had no gene match. CDR3 residues: CASSSRDRGRLNTGELFF. In DNA form, the CDR3 reads TGTGCCAGCAGCAGCCGGGACAGGGGGCGACTAAACACCGGGGAGCTGTTTTTT.

J is TRBJ2-1 and V is TRBV11-2; 9 positions match TRBD2. The CDR3 has 15 residues. Germline CDR1 and CDR2: SGHAT and FQNNGV. V shed 3 bases and J 9 bases; nucleotides not matched to a gene: 9. The CDR3 DNA is TGTGCCAGCAGCTTCGATAGCGGGAGTTGGGGTGAGCAGTTCTTC. This gives the protein CASSFDSGSWGEQFF. Full variable domain (missing parts from reference TRBV11-2 and TRBJ2-1): EAGVAQSPRYKIIEKRQSVAFWCNPISGHATLYWYQQILGQGPKLLIQFQNNGVVDDSQLPKDRFSAERLKGVDSTLKIQPAKLEDSAVYLCASSFDSGSWGEQFFGPGTRLTVL.

This clonotype was counted a few times. This rearrangement joins TRBV7-2 to TRBJ2-5; D may be TRBD2 (6 bases). V was shortened by 1 base and J by 7 bases, with 16 bases between the two germline ends. The V gene's germline CDR1 is SGHTA and CDR2 FQGNSA. This CDR3 spans 15 amino acids. Written as DNA, the CDR3 is TGTGCCAGCAGCTTAGACTGGGGGGTTGGTAGGACCCAGTACTTC. It translates to CASSLDWGVGRTQYF.

The sample holds many counts of this clonotype. The rearrangement uses TRBV6-1 and TRBJ2-2; D is possibly TRBD1 or TRBD2 (6 bases each). The CDR3 runs 14 residues. V gave up 8 bases and J gave up 2 bases, with 12 bases separating them. CDR1 is MNHNS, CDR2 SASEGT, per germline. The CDR3 bases are TGTGCCAGCGCGGGACACCTTAACACCGGGGAGCTGTTTTTT. Translation: CASAGHLNTGELFF.